The sequence of this TCR beta chain was determined in a study of blood T cell repertoires in COVID-19. About the study: Samples representing acute and convalescent COVID-19 were sourced from the United States, Italy and Spain. T cells, B-cell-depleted T cells, or PBMCs provided the cDNA or gDNA that served as material.

Original methodology: It was from reference gene primer amplification that nucleated cell counts were estimated. The assay was immunoSEQ multiplex PCR, and TCRdb's table has in-frame clones only and misses some. V and J calls and clone size are those listed in that table; D and trimming were worked out from the DNA. The table has about 290,000 clones, around four fifths seen once. The source of this sequence is a woman between 45 and 60 years old with active or convalescent COVID-19. The material sequenced was peripheral blood.

The CDR3 sequence is CASSLWAEETQYF. The DNA of the CDR3 is TGTGCCAGCAGCTTGTGGGCAGAAGAGACCCAGTACTTC. This rearrangement joins TRBV5-6 to TRBJ2-5; D is unclear. Trimming pared 1 base from V and 3 bases from J, leaving 7 bases between. The germline CDR1 and CDR2 sequences are SGHDT and YYEEEE. This CDR3 has 13 amino acids.